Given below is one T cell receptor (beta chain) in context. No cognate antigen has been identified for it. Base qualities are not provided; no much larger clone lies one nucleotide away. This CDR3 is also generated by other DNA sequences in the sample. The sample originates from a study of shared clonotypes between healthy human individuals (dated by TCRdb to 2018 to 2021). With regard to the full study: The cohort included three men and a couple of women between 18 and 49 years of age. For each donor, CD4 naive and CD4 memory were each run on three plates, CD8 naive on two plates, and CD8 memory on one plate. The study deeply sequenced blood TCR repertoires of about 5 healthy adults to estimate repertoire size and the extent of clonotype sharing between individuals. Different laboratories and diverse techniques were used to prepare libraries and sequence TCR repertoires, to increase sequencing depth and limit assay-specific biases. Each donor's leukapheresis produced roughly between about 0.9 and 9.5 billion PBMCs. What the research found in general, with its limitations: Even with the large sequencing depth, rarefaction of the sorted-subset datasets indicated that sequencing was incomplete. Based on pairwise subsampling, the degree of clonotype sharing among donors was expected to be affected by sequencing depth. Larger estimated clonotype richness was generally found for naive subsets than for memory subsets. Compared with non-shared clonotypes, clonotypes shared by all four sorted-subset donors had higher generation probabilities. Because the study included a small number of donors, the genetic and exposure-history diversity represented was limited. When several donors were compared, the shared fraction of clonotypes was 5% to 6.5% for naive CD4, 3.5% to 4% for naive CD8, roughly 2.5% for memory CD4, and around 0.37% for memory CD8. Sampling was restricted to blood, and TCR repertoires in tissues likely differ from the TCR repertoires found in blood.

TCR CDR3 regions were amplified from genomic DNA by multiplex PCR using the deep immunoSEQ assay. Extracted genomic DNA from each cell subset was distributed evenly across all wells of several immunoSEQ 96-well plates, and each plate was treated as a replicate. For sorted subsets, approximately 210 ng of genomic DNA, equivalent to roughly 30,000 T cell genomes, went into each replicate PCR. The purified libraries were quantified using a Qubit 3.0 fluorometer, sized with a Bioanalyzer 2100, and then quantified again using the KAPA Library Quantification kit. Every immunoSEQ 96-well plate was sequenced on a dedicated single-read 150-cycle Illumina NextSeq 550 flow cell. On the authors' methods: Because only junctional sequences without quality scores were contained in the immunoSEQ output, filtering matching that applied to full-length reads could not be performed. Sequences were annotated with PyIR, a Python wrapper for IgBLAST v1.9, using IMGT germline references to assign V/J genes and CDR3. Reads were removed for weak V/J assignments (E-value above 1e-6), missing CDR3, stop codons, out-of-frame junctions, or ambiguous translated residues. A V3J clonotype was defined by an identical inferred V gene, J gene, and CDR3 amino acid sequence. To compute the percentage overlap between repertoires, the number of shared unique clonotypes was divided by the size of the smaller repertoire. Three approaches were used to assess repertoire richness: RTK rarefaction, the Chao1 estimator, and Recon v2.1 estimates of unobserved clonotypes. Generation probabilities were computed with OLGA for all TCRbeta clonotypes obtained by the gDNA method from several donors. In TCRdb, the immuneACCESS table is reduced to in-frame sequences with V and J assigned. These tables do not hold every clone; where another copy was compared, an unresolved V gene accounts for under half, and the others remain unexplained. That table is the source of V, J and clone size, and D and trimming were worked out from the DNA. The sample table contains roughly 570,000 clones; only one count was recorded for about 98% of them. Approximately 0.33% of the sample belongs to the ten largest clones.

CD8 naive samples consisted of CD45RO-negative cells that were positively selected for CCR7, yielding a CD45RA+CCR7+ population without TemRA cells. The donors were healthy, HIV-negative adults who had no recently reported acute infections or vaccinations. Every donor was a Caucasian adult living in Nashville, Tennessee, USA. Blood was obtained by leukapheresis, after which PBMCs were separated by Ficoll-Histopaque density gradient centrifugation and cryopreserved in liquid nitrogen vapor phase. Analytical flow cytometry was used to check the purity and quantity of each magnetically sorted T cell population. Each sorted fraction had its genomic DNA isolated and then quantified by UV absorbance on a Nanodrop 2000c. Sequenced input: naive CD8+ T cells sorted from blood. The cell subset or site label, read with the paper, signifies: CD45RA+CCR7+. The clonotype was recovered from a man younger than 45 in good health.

The CDR3 in this case is CASSQELAGVGETQYF. The DNA reads as follows: TGCGCCAGCAGCCAAGAACTAGCGGGAGTGGGAGAGACCCAGTACTTC. The chain joins TRBV4-1 to TRBJ2-5, and TRBD2 matches 11 of the central bases. The CDR3 sequence holds 16 residues, the cysteine and phenylalanine included. Here the CDR3 DNA is all that survives: 48 bases in frame from base 1. CDR1 and CDR2, per the germline V gene, are MGHRA and YSYEKL. V lost 0 bases and J lost 4 bases, and the count of bases not matched to a germline gene is 4.